This TCR beta chain was captured by sequencing in a study of control samples from healthy donors and cancer patients. The CDR3 extends over 18 amino acids. Trimming at V came to 3 bases and at J to 3 bases, leaving 13 bases not matched to a gene. In germline, CDR1 is MNHEY, CDR2 SMNVEV (reference sequence). Produced via immunoSEQ multiplex PCR; TCRdb's table is partial and in-frame only. The sample consists of over 90,000 clones, 80% to 90% of them appearing once. The receptor comes from a man aged 55 to 70 with lung cancer. Sequenced input: PBMCs. This rearrangement joins TRBV27 to TRBJ1-1, with 10 bases fitting TRBD1. Here the CDR3 reads CASSFSRDRGIFDTEAFF. The CDR3 coding sequence is TGTGCCAGCAGTTTTTCCCGGGACAGGGGTATTTTCGACACTGAAGCTTTCTTT.